This entry lists 18 T cell receptor beta chains sequenced from one sample in a study of cytomegalovirus exposure and HLA in healthy donors. It was with 60 Vbeta and 13 Jbeta primers that the PCR ran. Profiled with immunoSEQ multiplex PCR; TCRdb holds only in-frame clones, not every one. The sample carries some 120,000 clones, about four fifths recorded once. What was sequenced was PBMCs. These TCRs come from a human donor in good health.

V usage is TRBV7-2 and J usage is TRBJ1-2; no definite D call. Germline V gene lookup returns CDR1 SGHTA and CDR2 FQGNSA. V lost 2 bases and J 6 bases, leaving 10 bases between the germline ends. This CDR3 spans 13 amino acids. The CDR3: CASSLWERDGYTF. As DNA, the CDR3 is TGTGCCAGCAGCTTATGGGAGAGAGATGGCTACACCTTC.

This clone has just a few counts. This chain links TRBV28 with TRBJ1-6, with D possibly being TRBD1 (6 bases). Per germline, CDR1 MDHEN and CDR2 SYDVKM. V was cut by 8 bases and J by 7 bases, with 15 bases left in between. The CDR3 is 14 residues long. CDR3 coding DNA: TGTGCCAGCGGGACACACCAAGGGAATTCACCCCTCCACTTT. Translation gives CASGTHQGNSPLHF.

The J gene is TRBJ1-2, the V gene TRBV6-6, with a possible D match to TRBD1 (6 bases). The V end was cut by 2 bases, the J end by 4 bases, with 8 bases between. This CDR3 is 13 amino acids long. Per the germline V gene, CDR1 is MNHNY and CDR2 is SVGAGI (reference sequence). CDR3 sequence: CASSYGQSYGYTF. For the CDR3, the DNA is TGTGCCAGCAGTTACGGACAGAGCTATGGCTACACCTTC.

The chain employs TRBV5-8 and TRBJ2-1; 8 positions agree with TRBD2. CDR1 SGHTS and CDR2 YDEGEE come from the germline V gene. V was clipped by 1 base and J by 5 bases; unmatched bases: 8. The CDR3 contains 16 residues. This CDR3 reads CASSLSASGLNNEQFF. The CDR3 region has the DNA TGTGCCAGCAGCTTGAGTGCTAGCGGGCTTAACAATGAGCAGTTCTTC.

J is TRBJ1-6 and V is TRBV15; D gene ambiguous. V was trimmed by 4 bases and J by 14 bases, leaving 12 bases between them. The germline V gene encodes CDR1 LNHNV and CDR2 YYDKDF (reference sequence). The CDR3 runs 12 residues. The CDR3 DNA sequence: TGTGCCACCAGCAACCTCCGCGGATCCCTCCACTTT. Amino acid sequence: CATSNLRGSLHF. Full variable domain (outside the CDR3, taken from reference TRBV15 and TRBJ1-6): DAMVIQNPRYQVTQFGKPVTLSCSQTLNHNVMYWYQQKSSQAPKLLFHYYDKDFNNEADTPDNFQSRRPNTSFCFLDIRSPGLGDTAMYLCATSNLRGSLHFGNGTRLTVT.

Here the CDR3 reads CASSLSASGANNEQFF. DNA of the CDR3: TGTGCCAGCAGCTTGTCCGCTAGCGGGGCGAACAATGAGCAGTTCTTC. V usage is TRBV5-8 and J usage is TRBJ2-1; 9 bases agree with TRBD2. The CDR3 contains 16 residues. J lost 5 bases, V lost 1 base, and 7 bases had no gene match. The germline V gene has CDR1 SGHTS and CDR2 YDEGEE. The whole variable domain, remainder taken from reference TRBV5-8 and TRBJ2-1, is EAGVTQSPTHLIKTRGQQATLRCSPISGHTSVYWYQQALGLGLQFLLWYDEGEERNRGNFPPRFSGRQFPNYSSELNVNALELEDSALYLCASSLSASGANNEQFFGPGTRLTVL.

The V gene is TRBV28, the J gene TRBJ2-7; TRBD2 aligns across 14 bases. Germline V gene data show CDR1 as MDHEN and CDR2 as SYDVKM. The trim removed 6 bases at V and 0 bases at J, leaving 7 bases unmatched. The CDR3 has 17 amino acids. CDR3 loop: CASRGTSGGINSYEQYF. As DNA, the CDR3 is TGTGCCAGCAGGGGGACTAGCGGGGGAATTAACTCCTACGAGCAGTACTTC.

The V gene is TRBV6-6, the J gene TRBJ1-3; TRBD1 matches at 7 bases. Germline V gives CDR1 MNHNY, CDR2 SVGAGI (reference sequence). The CDR3 has 15 residues. V lost 6 bases, J lost 4 bases, and 9 bases stayed unmatched. The CDR3 sequence: CASSLDRALGNTIYF. In nucleotides, the CDR3 is TGTGCCAGCAGCCTTGACAGGGCTCTGGGAAACACCATATATTTT.

CDR3 DNA sequence: TGCGCCAGCACGCGGGGCAATGAGCAGTTCTTC. Translating it yields CASTRGNEQFF. This chain uses TRBV4-3 with TRBJ2-1, with a weak D call TRBD2 (6 bases). CDR3 size: 11 residues. The V end lost 7 bases, the J end lost 6 bases, and 7 bases lay between the germline ends. Germline CDR1 reads LGHNA; CDR2 reads YSLEER.

The rearrangement joins TRBV28 to TRBJ1-2; 7 positions match TRBD1. This CDR3 region has 16 residues. Germline V lookup: CDR1 MDHEN, CDR2 SYDVKM. V was clipped by 6 bases and J by 8 bases; unmatched bases: 18. CDR3 residues: CASRTPGTDGYYGYTF. DNA for the CDR3: TGTGCCAGCAGGACACCCGGGACAGATGGTTATTACGGCTACACCTTC.

The chain carries TRBV11-2 and TRBJ1-1; D not resolved. V lost 4 bases to trimming and J lost 0 bases, with 9 bases between them. This CDR3 has 14 residues. Germline V CDR1 and CDR2: SGHAT, FQNNGV. CDR3 nucleotides: TGTGCCAGCAGCTCGCAGGCCATGAACACTGAAGCTTTCTTT. Amino acids: CASSSQAMNTEAFF.

The chain couples TRBV4-1 to TRBJ2-7, with 8 bases aligning to TRBD2. The germline CDR1 and CDR2 sequences are MGHRA and YSYEKL. The CDR3 consists of 15 residues. J was trimmed by 3 bases and V by 3 bases; bases with no gene match: 7. Here the CDR3 reads CASSHGDSGDYEQYF. The CDR3 nucleotides are TGCGCCAGCAGCCACGGGGATAGCGGGGACTACGAGCAGTACTTC.

The V gene is TRBV5-1, the J gene TRBJ1-1, with TRBD1 matching over 8 bases. With V trimmed by 2 bases and J by 5 bases, 14 bases remained unmatched. Germline V CDR1 and CDR2: SGHRS, YFSETQ. The CDR3 is 17 residues long. The CDR3 loop is CASSFEMFTGGNTEAFF. DNA for the CDR3: TGCGCCAGCAGCTTTGAAATGTTTACAGGGGGAAATACTGAAGCTTTCTTT.

Written as DNA, the CDR3 is TGTGCCAGCTCACTTACAGGGGGTTTCTACAATGAGCAGTTCTTC. The encoded protein is CASSLTGGFYNEQFF. The chain carries TRBV18 and TRBJ2-1, with 8 bases that match TRBD1. This CDR3 spans 15 amino acids. V trimming: 4 bases; J trimming: 3 bases; junction bases outside the gene matches: 5. The germline gives CDR1 KGHSH, CDR2 LQKENI.

The chain couples TRBV2 to TRBJ1-2; TRBD1 is a possible D gene (6 bases). There are 14 residues in the CDR3. The V gene's germline CDR1 is SNHLY and CDR2 FYNNEI. Trimming removed 6 bases at V and 1 base at J, with 12 bases between. In DNA, the CDR3 is TGTGCCAGCAGAGCAGGGGAGGGTAACTATGGCTACACCTTC. Protein: CASRAGEGNYGYTF.

This clone appeared a single time. This rearrangement joins TRBV9 to TRBJ2-2, with D uncertain. This CDR3 spans 14 amino acids. Trimming removed 2 bases at V and 2 bases at J, with 7 bases between. The V gene's germline CDR1 is SGDLS and CDR2 YYNGEE. CDR3 protein: CASSVTSNTGELFF. The CDR3 region has the DNA TGTGCCAGCAGCGTCACAAGTAACACCGGGGAGCTGTTTTTT.

This sequence joins TRBV5-8 and TRBJ1-6, with TRBD1 as a possible D gene (6 bases). Trimming took 3 bases from V and 5 from J, leaving 15 bases between them. Germline assignment: CDR1 SGHTS and CDR2 YDEGEE. This CDR3 contains 16 residues. DNA of the CDR3: TGTGCCAGCAGCTCTCAGGGGCCATCTAATAATTCACCCCTCCACTTT. Encoded protein: CASSSQGPSNNSPLHF.

The V call is TRBV15, the J call TRBJ1-4, with TRBD1 matching 7 bases. V shed 2 bases and J 8 bases; nucleotides not matched to a gene: 5. There are 14 residues in the CDR3. Germline V gene data show CDR1 as LNHNV and CDR2 as YYDKDF (reference sequence). The CDR3 DNA reads as TGTGCCACCAGCAGATCGACAGGGCAGGAAAAACTGTTTTTT. This codes for CATSRSTGQEKLFF. Filled out from reference TRBV15 and TRBJ1-4, the complete variable domain reads DAMVIQNPRYQVTQFGKPVTLSCSQTLNHNVMYWYQQKSSQAPKLLFHYYDKDFNNEADTPDNFQSRRPNTSFCFLDIRSPGLGDTAMYLCATSRSTGQEKLFFGSGTQLSVL.